This TCR beta chain was identified in a study of PD-L1 blockade in urothelial cancer. The overall study: When blood samples were assessed, the median T cell count was some 140,000. General observations from the study: In blood at 3 weeks, tumor-associated clones expanded more among patients with durable benefit.

The CDR3 is made up of 14 amino acids. Germline V gene sequence: CDR1 MDHEN, CDR2 SYDVKM. With V trimmed by 4 bases and J by 3 bases, 5 bases remained unmatched. Templates that were synthetic TCR analogs were spiked into each PCR. The assay was immunoSEQ multiplex PCR, and TCRdb's table has in-frame clones only and misses some. The profile shows some 53,000 clones, roughly 80% of them singletons. A word on this clone: Its specificity is not known.

There were between 1 and 8 samples from each patient, taken pretreatment and on-treatment. Sample: PBMCs, taken around atezolizumab (anti-PD-L1) treatment. The chain recombines TRBV28 with TRBJ2-5; the match to TRBD2 covers 7 bases. The clonotype comes from a man in his 70s with urothelial cancer. The CDR3 bases are TGTGCCAGCAGTTCCCCAGCGGGGAAAGAGACCCAGTACTTC. This codes for CASSSPAGKETQYF.